A selection of T cell receptor beta chains follows, all from one sample in a study of shared clonotypes between healthy human individuals. Clones were sequenced by immunoSEQ multiplex PCR, and TCRdb holds only the in-frame ones, with some missing. This sample has over a million clones; around three quarters occur once, and the top ten carry 0.5% to 0.6%. Sequenced material: memory CD4+ T cells from PBMCs. These receptors came from a man aged 18 to 35 in good health. Some clones in this sample may be carry-over from other donors' samples. The CDR3 runs from the conserved cysteine through the conserved F or W. Fields, in order: V gene, J gene, D gene, clone size, CDR3 DNA, CDR3 protein. D genes are given only for firm matches. The size field is filled for only some rows; it gives once, few, many or a size class.

v_call: TRBV6-5
j_call: TRBJ2-7
d_call: -
clone_size: once
cdr3_nt: TGTGCCAGCACCCCGCAGGGGCAGATCGACTACGAGCAGTACTTC
cdr3_aa: CASTPQGQIDYEQYF

v_call: TRBV28
j_call: TRBJ2-1
d_call: TRBD2
clone_size: -
cdr3_nt: TGTGCCAGCACCTTTCAAGCGGGGGAGGGGCAGTTCTTC
cdr3_aa: CASTFQAGEGQFF

v_call: TRBV28
j_call: TRBJ2-7
d_call: -
clone_size: -
cdr3_nt: TGTGCCAGCAGTCCGCCCGGGACGGGCACCTACGAGCAGTACTTC
cdr3_aa: CASSPPGTGTYEQYF

v_call: TRBV7-8
j_call: TRBJ1-5
d_call: TRBD1
clone_size: -
cdr3_nt: TGTGCCAGCAGCTTCGGACAGGGGATAGATAGCAATCAGCCCCAGCATTTT
cdr3_aa: CASSFGQGIDSNQPQHF

v_call: TRBV5-1
j_call: TRBJ2-7
d_call: TRBD2
clone_size: -
cdr3_nt: TGCGCCAGCAGCTCAATACCGGGACTAGCCACCGAGCAGTACTTC
cdr3_aa: CASSSIPGLATEQYF

v_call: TRBV28
j_call: TRBJ1-1
d_call: -
clone_size: many
cdr3_nt: TGTGCCAGCAGTTTTAGCGGGGGCCCTGAAGCTTTCTTT
cdr3_aa: CASSFSGGPEAFF

v_call: TRBV30
j_call: TRBJ1-4
d_call: -
clone_size: -
cdr3_nt: TGTGCCTGGCAAAACCTGGGGCGAAATGAAAAACTGTTTTTT
cdr3_aa: CAWQNLGRNEKLFF

v_call: TRBV30
j_call: TRBJ1-4
d_call: -
clone_size: -
cdr3_nt: TGTGCCTGGAGTGCACTGGCTAATGAAAAACTGTTTTTT
cdr3_aa: CAWSALANEKLFF

v_call: TRBV6-1
j_call: TRBJ2-1
d_call: -
clone_size: -
cdr3_nt: TGTGCCAGCAGGTCCGAAGGGGGGATAGGTGAGCAGTTCTTC
cdr3_aa: CASRSEGGIGEQFF

v_call: TRBV4-1
j_call: TRBJ2-5
d_call: -
clone_size: few
cdr3_nt: TGCGCCAGCAGCCAAAAAGATTCTCGTGACGGGGCTCGGTACCAAGAGACCCAGTACTTC
cdr3_aa: CASSQKDSRDGARYQETQYF

v_call: TRBV10-1
j_call: TRBJ2-2
d_call: -
clone_size: -
cdr3_nt: TGCGCCAGCAGTGGTACCCAAACCGGGGAGCTGTTTTTT
cdr3_aa: CASSGTQTGELFF

v_call: TRBV6-1
j_call: TRBJ1-5
d_call: -
clone_size: many
cdr3_nt: TGTGCCAGCACCCCAAGGGCAGGGAGTCAGCCCCAGCATTTT
cdr3_aa: CASTPRAGSQPQHF

v_call: TRBV5-1
j_call: TRBJ2-5
d_call: -
clone_size: -
cdr3_nt: TGCGCCAGCAGCTTACGGCAAGAGACCCAGTACTTC
cdr3_aa: CASSLRQETQYF

v_call: TRBV5-1
j_call: TRBJ2-7
d_call: TRBD1
clone_size: once
cdr3_nt: TGCGCCAGCAGCGATCCACAGGGGGCTGGAGAGCAGTACTTC
cdr3_aa: CASSDPQGAGEQYF

v_call: TRBV30
j_call: TRBJ2-5
d_call: -
clone_size: -
cdr3_nt: TGTGCTTCCGGGCCTCCGGGGAATCAAGAGACCCAGTACTTC
cdr3_aa: CASGPPGNQETQYF

v_call: TRBV30
j_call: TRBJ2-2
d_call: TRBD1
clone_size: -
cdr3_nt: TGTGCCTGGAGTGTTACAGGGGTCGGCACCGGGGAGCTGTTTTTT
cdr3_aa: CAWSVTGVGTGELFF

v_call: TRBV7-2
j_call: TRBJ1-5
d_call: -
clone_size: once
cdr3_nt: TGTGCCAGCAGCAAGTACAATCAGCCCCAGCATTTT
cdr3_aa: CASSKYNQPQHF

v_call: TRBV4-1
j_call: TRBJ1-5
d_call: -
clone_size: -
cdr3_nt: TGCGCCAGCAGCCAAGAGCCGGATCTCATGGCCCAGCATTTT
cdr3_aa: CASSQEPDLMAQHF

v_call: TRBV10-3
j_call: TRBJ2-6
d_call: -
clone_size: -
cdr3_nt: TGTGCCACCGGCCCAGAGACAAGCTCTGGGGCCAACGTCCTGACTTTC
cdr3_aa: CATGPETSSGANVLTF

v_call: TRBV5-1
j_call: TRBJ1-5
d_call: -
clone_size: -
cdr3_nt: TGCGCCAGCAGCCCGGAGGGGACTTCTAGCAATCAGCCCCAGCATTTT
cdr3_aa: CASSPEGTSSNQPQHF

v_call: TRBV5-4
j_call: TRBJ2-7
d_call: TRBD1
clone_size: few
cdr3_nt: TGTGCCAGCAGCGCCTCCGGGACAGAGCCAGGCGAGCAGTACTTC
cdr3_aa: CASSASGTEPGEQYF

v_call: TRBV7-9
j_call: TRBJ1-1
d_call: -
clone_size: -
cdr3_nt: TGTGCCAGCAGCCCAGAGGGAGTTTTTGGCACTGAAGCTTTCTTT
cdr3_aa: CASSPEGVFGTEAFF

v_call: TRBV6-5
j_call: TRBJ1-1
d_call: -
clone_size: -
cdr3_nt: TGTGCCAGCCAGCGGGCGGGGGTGGAAACTGAAGCTTTCTTT
cdr3_aa: CASQRAGVETEAFF

v_call: TRBV6-6
j_call: TRBJ1-3
d_call: TRBD1
clone_size: -
cdr3_nt: TGTGCCAGCAGCGACAGGGGACCCGGAAACACCATATATTTT
cdr3_aa: CASSDRGPGNTIYF

v_call: TRBV4-3
j_call: TRBJ2-2
d_call: -
clone_size: -
cdr3_nt: TGCGCCAGCAGCCAAGACGGCCCAGGCTTCACCGGGGAGCTGTTTTTT
cdr3_aa: CASSQDGPGFTGELFF

v_call: TRBV28
j_call: TRBJ1-1
d_call: TRBD1
clone_size: -
cdr3_nt: TGTGCCAGCAGTGCCCCCCAAGGGGGCTACACTGAAGCTTTCTTT
cdr3_aa: CASSAPQGGYTEAFF

v_call: TRBV10-1
j_call: TRBJ2-1
d_call: TRBD2
clone_size: -
cdr3_nt: TGCGCCAGCAGTCAAGGGACTAGCGGGGGCTACAATGAGCAGTTCTTC
cdr3_aa: CASSQGTSGGYNEQFF

v_call: TRBV25-1
j_call: TRBJ1-2
d_call: TRBD1
clone_size: -
cdr3_nt: TGTGCCAGCAGTGGGCCCATACAGGGGGAGGACCTTGGCTACACCTTC
cdr3_aa: CASSGPIQGEDLGYTF

v_call: TRBV2
j_call: TRBJ1-5
d_call: -
clone_size: -
cdr3_nt: TGTGCCAGCAGTGTGGGGGAAAATCAGCCCCAGCATTTT
cdr3_aa: CASSVGENQPQHF

v_call: TRBV4-3
j_call: TRBJ2-2
d_call: TRBD2
clone_size: -
cdr3_nt: TGCGCCAGCAGCCAAGATAGCGGGGGGAACACCGGGGAGCTGTTTTTT
cdr3_aa: CASSQDSGGNTGELFF

v_call: TRBV10-3
j_call: TRBJ2-7
d_call: TRBD1
clone_size: -
cdr3_nt: TGTGCCATCAGTGGGTTCGGGACAGGGTCTGGTGAGCAGTACTTC
cdr3_aa: CAISGFGTGSGEQYF

v_call: TRBV10-3
j_call: TRBJ1-2
d_call: -
clone_size: -
cdr3_nt: TGTGCCACAGGGAGTCAGGGCAACTATGGCTACACCTTC
cdr3_aa: CATGSQGNYGYTF

v_call: TRBV28
j_call: TRBJ1-3
d_call: -
clone_size: once
cdr3_nt: TGTGCCAGCAGTTTCGGGCAGGGTCCTGGAAACACCATATATTTT
cdr3_aa: CASSFGQGPGNTIYF

v_call: TRBV9
j_call: TRBJ1-1
d_call: -
clone_size: -
cdr3_nt: TGTGCCAGCAGCTTAGGGGTAAGGGGGAACACTGAAGCTTTCTTT
cdr3_aa: CASSLGVRGNTEAFF

v_call: TRBV5-4
j_call: TRBJ2-1
d_call: -
clone_size: -
cdr3_nt: TGTGCCAGCAGCATCGCCTTAACCTCAGCCGGGGAGCAGTTCTTC
cdr3_aa: CASSIALTSAGEQFF

v_call: TRBV5-5
j_call: TRBJ1-2
d_call: -
clone_size: -
cdr3_nt: TGTGCCAGCAGCTTGGTGTCAGGGGTAGGCTATGGCTACACCTTC
cdr3_aa: CASSLVSGVGYGYTF

v_call: TRBV6-7
j_call: TRBJ1-1
d_call: -
clone_size: -
cdr3_nt: TGTGCCAGCAGGAGACGGTTGAACACTGAAGCTTTCTTT
cdr3_aa: CASRRRLNTEAFF